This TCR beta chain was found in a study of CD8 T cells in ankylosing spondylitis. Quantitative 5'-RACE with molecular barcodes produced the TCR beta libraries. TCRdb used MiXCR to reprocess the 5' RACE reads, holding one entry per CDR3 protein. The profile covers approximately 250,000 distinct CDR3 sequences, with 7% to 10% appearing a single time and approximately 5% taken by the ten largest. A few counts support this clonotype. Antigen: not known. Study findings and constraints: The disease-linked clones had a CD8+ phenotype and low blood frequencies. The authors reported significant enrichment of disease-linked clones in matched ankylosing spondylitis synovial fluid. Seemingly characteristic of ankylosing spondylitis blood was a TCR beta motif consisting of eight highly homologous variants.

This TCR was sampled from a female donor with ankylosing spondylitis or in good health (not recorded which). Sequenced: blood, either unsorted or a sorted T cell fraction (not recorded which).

CDR3: CASSLDRYNEKLFF. CDR3 DNA: TGTGCCAGCAGCCTCGACAGATATAATGAAAAACTGTTTTTT. The V and J genes are TRBV7-2 and TRBJ1-4, with a tentative D call TRBD1 (5 bases). The germline gives CDR1 SGHTA, CDR2 FQGNSA. V was cut by 5 bases and J by 4 bases, with 11 bases left in between. There are 14 residues in the CDR3.